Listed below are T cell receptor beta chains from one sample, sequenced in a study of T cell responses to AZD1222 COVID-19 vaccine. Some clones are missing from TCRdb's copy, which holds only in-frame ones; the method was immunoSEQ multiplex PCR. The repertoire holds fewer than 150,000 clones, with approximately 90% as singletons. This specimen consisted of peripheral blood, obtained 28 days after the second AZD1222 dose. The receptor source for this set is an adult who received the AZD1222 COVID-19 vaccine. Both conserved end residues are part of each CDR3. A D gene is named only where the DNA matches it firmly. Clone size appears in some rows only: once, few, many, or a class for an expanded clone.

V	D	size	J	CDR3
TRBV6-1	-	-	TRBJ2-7	CASSTPGTDYEQYF
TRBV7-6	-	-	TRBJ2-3	CASSLGRTRDTQYF
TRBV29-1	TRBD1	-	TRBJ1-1	CSVKPTGAEGAFF
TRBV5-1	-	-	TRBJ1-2	CASSPSGRSPVYGYTF
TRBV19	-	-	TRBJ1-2	CASSIDLQVPNYGYTF
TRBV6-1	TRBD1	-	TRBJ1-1	CASSEADREAFF
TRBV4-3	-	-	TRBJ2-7	CASSQTTPNYEQYF
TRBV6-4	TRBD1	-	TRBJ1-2	CASSRDRANYGYTF
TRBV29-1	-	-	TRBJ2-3	CSEARGGSTDTQYF
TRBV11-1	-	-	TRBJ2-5	CASERRFGEQETQYF
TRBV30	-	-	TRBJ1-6	CAWRPGQLSSPLHF
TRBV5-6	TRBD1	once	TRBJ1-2	CASSSRQGASYTF
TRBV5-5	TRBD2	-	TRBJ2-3	CASSWGGGDTQYF
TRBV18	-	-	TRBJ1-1	CASSLDRQSHMNTEAFF
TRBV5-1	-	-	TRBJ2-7	CASSISSPGRLYF
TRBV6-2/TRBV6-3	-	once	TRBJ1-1	CASSYRESTEAFF
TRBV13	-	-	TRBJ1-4	CASSLRGGGATGRRKLFF